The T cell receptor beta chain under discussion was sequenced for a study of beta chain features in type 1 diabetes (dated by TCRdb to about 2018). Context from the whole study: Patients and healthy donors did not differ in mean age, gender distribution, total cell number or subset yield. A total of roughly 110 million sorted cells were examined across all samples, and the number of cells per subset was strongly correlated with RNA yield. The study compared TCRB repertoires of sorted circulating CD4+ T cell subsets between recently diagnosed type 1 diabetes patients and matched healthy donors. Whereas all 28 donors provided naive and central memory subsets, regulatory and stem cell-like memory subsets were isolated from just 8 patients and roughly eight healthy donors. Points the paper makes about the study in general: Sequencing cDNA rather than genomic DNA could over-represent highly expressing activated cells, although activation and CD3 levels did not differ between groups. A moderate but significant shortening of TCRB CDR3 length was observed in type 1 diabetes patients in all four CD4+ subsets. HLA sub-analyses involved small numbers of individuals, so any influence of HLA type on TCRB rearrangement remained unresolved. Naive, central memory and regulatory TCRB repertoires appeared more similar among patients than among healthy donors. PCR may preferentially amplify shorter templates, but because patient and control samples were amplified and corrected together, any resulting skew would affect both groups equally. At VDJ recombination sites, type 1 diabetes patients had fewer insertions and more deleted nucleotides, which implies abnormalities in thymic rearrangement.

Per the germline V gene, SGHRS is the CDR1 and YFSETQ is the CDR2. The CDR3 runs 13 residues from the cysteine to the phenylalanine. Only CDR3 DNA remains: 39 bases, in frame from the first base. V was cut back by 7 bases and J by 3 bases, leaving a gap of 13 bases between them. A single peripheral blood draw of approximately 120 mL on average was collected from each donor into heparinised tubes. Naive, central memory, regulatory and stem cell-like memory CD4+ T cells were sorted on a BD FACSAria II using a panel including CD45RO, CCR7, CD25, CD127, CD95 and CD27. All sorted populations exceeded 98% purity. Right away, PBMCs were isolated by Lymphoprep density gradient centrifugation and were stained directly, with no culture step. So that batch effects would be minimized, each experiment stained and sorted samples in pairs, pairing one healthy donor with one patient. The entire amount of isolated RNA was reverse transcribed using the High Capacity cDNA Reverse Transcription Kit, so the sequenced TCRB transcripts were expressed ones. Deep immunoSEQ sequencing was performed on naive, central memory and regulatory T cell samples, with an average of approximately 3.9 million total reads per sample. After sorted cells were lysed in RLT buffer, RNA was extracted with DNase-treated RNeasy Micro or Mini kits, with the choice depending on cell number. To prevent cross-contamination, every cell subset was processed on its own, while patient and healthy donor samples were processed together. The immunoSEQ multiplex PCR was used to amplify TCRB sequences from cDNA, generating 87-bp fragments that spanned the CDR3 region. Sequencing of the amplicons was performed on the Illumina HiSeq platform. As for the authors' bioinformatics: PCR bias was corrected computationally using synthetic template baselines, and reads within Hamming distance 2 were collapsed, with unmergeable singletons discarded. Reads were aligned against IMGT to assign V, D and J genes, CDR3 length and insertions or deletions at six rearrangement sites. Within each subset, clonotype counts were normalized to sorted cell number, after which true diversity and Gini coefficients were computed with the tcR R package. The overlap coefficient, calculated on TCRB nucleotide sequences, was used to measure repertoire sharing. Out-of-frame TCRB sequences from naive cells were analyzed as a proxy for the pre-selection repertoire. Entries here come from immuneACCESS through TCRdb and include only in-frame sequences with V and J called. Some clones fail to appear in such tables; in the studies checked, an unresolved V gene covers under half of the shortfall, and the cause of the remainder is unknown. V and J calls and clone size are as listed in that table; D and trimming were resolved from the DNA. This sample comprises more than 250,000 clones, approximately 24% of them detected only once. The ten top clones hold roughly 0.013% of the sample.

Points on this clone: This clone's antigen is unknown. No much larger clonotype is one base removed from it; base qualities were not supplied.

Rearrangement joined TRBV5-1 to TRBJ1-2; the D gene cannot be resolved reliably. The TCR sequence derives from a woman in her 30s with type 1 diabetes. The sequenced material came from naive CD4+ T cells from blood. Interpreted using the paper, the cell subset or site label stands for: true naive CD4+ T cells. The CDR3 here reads CASRYTEDYGYTF. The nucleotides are TGCGCCAGCCGCTACACCGAAGACTATGGCTACACCTTC.